A selection of T cell receptor beta chains follows, all from one sample in a study of CD8+ T cells in alopecia areata. Method: immunoSEQ multiplex PCR; TCRdb's copy keeps in-frame clones and lacks some. This sample has some 150,000 clones; around 60% occur once, and the top ten carry under 6.5%. The material sequenced was CD4+ T cells sorted from blood, taken at week 0. The receptor set was obtained from a human donor with alopecia areata. Both conserved end residues are part of each CDR3. The D gene is left open where the match is weak. Not every row has a clone size; where given, it reads once, few, many or a size class.

>TRBV5-1|TRBJ2-5|.|TRBD2
TGCGCCAGCAGCGAGGAGGCTAGCGGGGGGGCCCTGTACTTC
CASSEEASGGALYF
>TRBV20-1|TRBJ1-2|.|.
TGCAGTGCTAACCGGAATGGCTACACCTTC
CSANRNGYTF
>TRBV5-1|TRBJ2-6|.|.
TGCGCCAGCAGCTCCCGGGCCACGAGCTCTGGGGCCAACGTCCTGACTTTC
CASSSRATSSGANVLTF
>TRBV5-1|TRBJ1-1|.|.
TGCGCCAGCAGCTTGGCCAACCTGGGGGCTGAAGCTTTCTTT
CASSLANLGAEAFF
>TRBV25-1|TRBJ1-2|.|.
TGTGCCAGCAGTGAAGGGTGGGCCTTTTGGGGTGGCTACACCTTC
CASSEGWAFWGGYTF
>TRBV6-5|TRBJ2-1|.|.
TGTGCCAGCAGTTTAACCCCGGGGTACAATGAGCAGTTCTTC
CASSLTPGYNEQFF
>TRBV29-1|TRBJ2-7|few|.
TGCAGCGCCCGGATCTTTGGCGAGCAGTACTTC
CSARIFGEQYF
>TRBV18|TRBJ2-1|few|TRBD2
TGTGCCAGCTCACCACAGTCTAGCGGCTACAATGAGCAGTTCTTC
CASSPQSSGYNEQFF
>TRBV2|TRBJ1-4|.|.
TGTGCCAGCAGTGATAGGAGAGAAAAACTGTTTTTT
CASSDRREKLFF
>TRBV5-1|TRBJ2-1|.|TRBD1
TGCGCCAGCAGCTCGAACGACAGGGGGTACAATGAGCAGTTCTTC
CASSSNDRGYNEQFF
>TRBV7-8|TRBJ2-5|many|TRBD2
TGTGCCAGCAGCTTCGGCCGGTTGGGACTAGCGGGGGGTCGGGCCCAGTACTTC
CASSFGRLGLAGGRAQYF
>TRBV18|TRBJ1-1|few|TRBD1
TGTGCCAGCTCAGCTGGGACAGGGAGGATTAACACTGAAGCTTTCTTT
CASSAGTGRINTEAFF